These 19 T cell receptor beta chains share one sample of origin, sequenced in a study of control samples from healthy donors and cancer patients. Sequenced by immunoSEQ multiplex PCR; TCRdb stores in-frame clones only, minus some. Seen here are 75,000 to 100,000 clones, roughly 82% observed once, and the top ten hold roughly 2%. Input material: blood. The receptors derive from a man aged 60 to 75 in good health.

As DNA, the CDR3 is TGTGCCAGCAGCTCCCGACAGGGGTACACCGGGGAGCTGTTTTTT. The encoded protein is CASSSRQGYTGELFF. V usage is TRBV6-5 and J usage is TRBJ2-2; TRBD1 agrees at 8 bases. Germline values: CDR1 MNHEY, CDR2 SVGAGI. The CDR3 runs 15 residues. Trimming took 6 bases from V and 3 from J; bases not matched to a gene: 6.

The gene calls are TRBV7-9 and TRBJ1-3, with D tentatively TRBD1 (5 bases). This CDR3 comprises 14 residues. The germline V gene encodes CDR1 SEHNR and CDR2 FQNEAQ (reference sequence). The V and J ends lost 5 bases and 0 bases respectively, with 8 bases between them. Here the CDR3 reads CASSHTGSGNTIYF. The CDR3 coding sequence is TGTGCCAGCAGCCATACAGGCTCTGGAAACACCATATATTTT.

The chain carries TRBV6-5 and TRBJ2-5, with a tentative D call TRBD1 (5 bases). Per the germline V gene, CDR1 is MNHEY and CDR2 is SVGAGI. Trimming removed 6 bases at V and 1 base at J, with 15 bases between. The CDR3 loop spans 15 amino acids. The CDR3 reads CASRTYRQTQETQYF. CDR3 DNA: TGTGCCAGCAGAACATACAGACAGACCCAAGAGACCCAGTACTTC.

The chain uses TRBV30 and TRBJ2-7; 8 bases are a match to TRBD2. The germline gives CDR1 GTSNPN, CDR2 SVGIG (reference sequence). The V and J ends lost 0 bases and 2 bases, in that order; junction bases with no gene match: 3. This CDR3 spans 14 amino acids. The CDR3: CAWSVAGGPYEQYF. The CDR3 nucleotides read TGTGCCTGGAGTGTCGCGGGAGGCCCCTACGAGCAGTACTTC.

The chain recombines TRBV2 with TRBJ1-4; no definite D call. The ends were cut back, 2 bases at V and 1 base at J, with 8 bases in the middle. Germline V lookup: CDR1 SNHLY, CDR2 FYNNEI. The CDR3 runs to 15 residues. Here the CDR3 DNA reads TGTGCCAGCAGTGAACTGGGGATAACTAATGAAAAACTGTTTTTT. Amino acid sequence: CASSELGITNEKLFF.

This chain connects TRBV28 to TRBJ2-7; no firm D call. The V and J ends lost 3 bases and 0 bases respectively, with 6 bases between them. Germline assignment: CDR1 MDHEN and CDR2 SYDVKM. The CDR3 is 13 amino acids. Here the CDR3 DNA reads TGTGCCAGCAGTTTCCACAGCTCCTACGAGCAGTACTTC. This translates into CASSFHSSYEQYF.

The genes are TRBV3-1 (or the pseudogene TRBV3-2) and TRBJ2-5; possibly TRBD1 for D (5 bases). V was clipped by 7 bases and J by 7 bases, with 13 bases between them. Germline CDR1 reads LGHDT; CDR2 reads YNNKEL (reference sequence). This CDR3 region has 12 residues. The CDR3 region is CASNQGQATQYF. The CDR3 DNA reads TGTGCCAGCAACCAGGGTCAGGCGACCCAGTACTTC.

The V and J genes are TRBV29-1 and TRBJ2-1; a possible D gene is TRBD2 (5 bases). Germline V gene sequence: CDR1 SQVTM, CDR2 ANQGSEA. V dropped 3 bases and J dropped 4 bases, with 25 bases sitting between them. There are 18 residues in the CDR3. The CDR3 coding sequence is TGCAGCGTTGATTTGCGGACTTTCCCTACCAAGAGGTACAATGAGCAGTTCTTC. Translating gives CSVDLRTFPTKRYNEQFF.

The chain recombines TRBV19 with TRBJ2-1; a possible D gene is TRBD2 (6 bases). Looked up from germline, CDR1 is LNHDA and CDR2 is SQIVND (reference sequence). Trimming took off 7 bases at V and 4 bases at J, with 23 bases between the two ends. The CDR3 is 17 amino acids. CDR3 amino acids: CASTDRTWGVPYNEQFF. CDR3 bases: TGTGCCAGTACTGATAGGACCTGGGGGGTACCGTACAATGAGCAGTTCTTC. Full variable domain (rest looked up from reference TRBV19 and TRBJ2-1): DGGITQSPKYLFRKEGQNVTLSCEQNLNHDAMYWYRQDPGQGLRLIYYSQIVNDFQKGDIAEGYSVSREKKESFPLTVTSAQKNPTAFYLCASTDRTWGVPYNEQFFGPGTRLTVL.

The chain has TRBV30 and TRBJ1-1; D is unclear. Trimming left V 5 bases short and J 1 base short, with 5 bases between. There are 11 residues in the CDR3. Per germline, CDR1 GTSNPN and CDR2 SVGIG (reference sequence). This chain's CDR3 is CAWQPNTEAFF. CDR3 bases: TGTGCCTGGCAGCCGAACACTGAAGCTTTCTTT.

This sequence joins TRBV7-8 and TRBJ2-3; 7 nucleotides line up with TRBD2. The CDR3 runs to 15 residues. V trimming: 5 bases; J trimming: 3 bases; junction bases outside the gene matches: 8. The germline V gene has CDR1 SGHVS and CDR2 FQNEAQ. CDR3 in DNA: TGTGCCAGCAGCCCCCTCTTGGGGGGGACAGATACGCAGTATTTT. Translating it yields CASSPLLGGTDTQYF.

The V gene is TRBV7-8, the J gene TRBJ2-3; either TRBD1 or TRBD2 may fit D (7 bases each). CDR1 and CDR2 from the germline V gene are SGHVS and FQNEAQ. The CDR3 has 15 residues. V lost 7 bases, J lost 2 bases, and 16 bases lay in between. For the CDR3, the DNA is TGTGCCAGCACCCCAGGGGGGGCATACACAGATACGCAGTATTTT. Its translation is CASTPGGAYTDTQYF.

The genes are TRBV27 and TRBJ2-7, with unresolved D. Germline values: CDR1 MNHEY, CDR2 SMNVEV (reference sequence). The CDR3 has 13 residues. The ends were cut back, 1 base at V and 5 bases at J, with 9 bases in the middle. This chain's CDR3 is CASSLFLQDEQYF. As DNA, the CDR3 is TGTGCCAGCAGTTTATTTCTCCAGGACGAGCAGTACTTC.

V gene TRBV11-3 combines with J gene TRBJ2-1; a weak D match, TRBD1 (5 bases). Per the germline V gene, CDR1 is SGHNT and CDR2 is YENEEA. The CDR3 runs to 13 residues. Trimming removed 5 bases at V and 6 bases at J, with 11 bases between. DNA of the CDR3: TGTGCCAGCAGCCAGGGCCACGTCAATGAGCAGTTCTTC. It codes for CASSQGHVNEQFF.

The chain has TRBV20-1 and TRBJ2-3, with 8 bases aligning to TRBD2. Trimming cost V 3 bases and J 1 base; bases outside gene matches: 3. This CDR3 is built from 14 residues. The V gene's germline CDR1 is DFQATT and CDR2 SNEGSKA (reference sequence). CDR3 sequence (DNA): TGCAGTGCTAGTAGTAGCGGGGGCACAGATACGCAGTATTTT. Its protein is CSASSSGGTDTQYF.

This rearrangement joins TRBV4-1 to TRBJ1-5, with D possibly being TRBD1 (6 bases). The germline gives CDR1 MGHRA, CDR2 YSYEKL. CDR3 length: 16 residues. Trimming took 0 bases from V and 7 from J, leaving 16 bases between them. CDR3 in amino acids: CASSQDVRTVRQPQHF. CDR3 nucleotide sequence: TGCGCCAGCAGCCAAGATGTAAGGACAGTCCGACAGCCCCAGCATTTT.

This clone is a singleton in its sample. The chain recombines TRBV7-9 with TRBJ1-2, with a tentative D call TRBD1 (6 bases). The CDR3 loop spans 17 amino acids. Germline lookup yields CDR1 SEHNR and CDR2 FQNEAQ (reference sequence). V was shortened by 0 bases and J by 7 bases, with 21 bases between the two germline ends. The CDR3 spells CASSLAPAGEVSFGYTF. As DNA, the CDR3 is TGTGCCAGCAGCTTAGCTCCCGCAGGGGAAGTTTCATTTGGCTACACCTTC.

This clone has more than one count but fewer than ten. CDR3 sequence: CASSPRTGGRVEQYF. The CDR3 nucleotides are TGTGCCAGCAGCCCTAGGACAGGGGGCAGGGTCGAGCAGTACTTC. This chain links TRBV7-8 with TRBJ2-7; the match to TRBD1 covers 11 bases. The V gene's germline CDR1 is SGHVS and CDR2 FQNEAQ. This CDR3 has 15 amino acids. V was clipped by 5 bases and J by 6 bases; unmatched bases: 9.

The chain links TRBV7-3 to TRBJ2-3, with TRBD2 matching over 8 bases. This CDR3 is built from 14 residues. Germline V CDR1 and CDR2: SGHTA, FQGTGA. The V and J ends lost 3 bases and 2 bases, in that order; junction bases with no gene match: 1. Here the CDR3 reads CASSFGGVTDTQYF. The CDR3, as DNA: TGTGCCAGCAGCTTCGGGGGGGTCACAGATACGCAGTATTTT.